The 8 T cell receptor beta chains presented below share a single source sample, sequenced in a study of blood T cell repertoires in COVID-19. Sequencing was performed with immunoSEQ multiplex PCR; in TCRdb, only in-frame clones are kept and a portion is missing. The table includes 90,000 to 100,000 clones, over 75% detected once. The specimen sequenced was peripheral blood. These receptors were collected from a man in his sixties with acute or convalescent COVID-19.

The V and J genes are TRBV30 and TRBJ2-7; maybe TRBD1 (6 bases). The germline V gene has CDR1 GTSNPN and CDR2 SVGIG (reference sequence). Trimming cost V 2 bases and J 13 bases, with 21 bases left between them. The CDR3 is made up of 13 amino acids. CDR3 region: CAWSWGPRDTYYF. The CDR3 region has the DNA TGTGCCTGGAGTTGGGGGCCCCGGGACACGTATTACTTC. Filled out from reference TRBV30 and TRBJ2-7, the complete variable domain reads SQTIHQWPATLVQPVGSPLSLECTVEGTSNPNLYWYRQAAGRGLQLLFYSVGIGQISSEVPQNLSASRPQDRQFILSSKKLLLSDSGFYLCAWSWGPRDTYYFGPGTRLTVT.

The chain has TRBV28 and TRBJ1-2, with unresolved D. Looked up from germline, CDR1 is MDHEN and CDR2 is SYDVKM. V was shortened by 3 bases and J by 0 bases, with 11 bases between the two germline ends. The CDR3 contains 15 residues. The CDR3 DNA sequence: TGTGCCAGCAGTTTGTTTACGGTAGCTAACTATGGCTACACCTTC. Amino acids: CASSLFTVANYGYTF.

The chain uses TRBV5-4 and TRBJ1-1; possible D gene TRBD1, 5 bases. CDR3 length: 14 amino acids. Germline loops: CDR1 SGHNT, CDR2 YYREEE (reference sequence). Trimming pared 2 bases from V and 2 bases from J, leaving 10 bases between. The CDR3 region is CASSFGGSNTEAFF. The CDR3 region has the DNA TGTGCCAGCAGCTTTGGGGGGTCCAACACTGAAGCTTTCTTT.

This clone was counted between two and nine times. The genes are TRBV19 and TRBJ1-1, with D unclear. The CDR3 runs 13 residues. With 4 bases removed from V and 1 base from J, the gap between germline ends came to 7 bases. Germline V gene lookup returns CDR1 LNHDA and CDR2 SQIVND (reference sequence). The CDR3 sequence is CASSNDKNTEAFF. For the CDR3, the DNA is TGTGCCAGTAGTAACGACAAGAACACTGAAGCTTTCTTT.

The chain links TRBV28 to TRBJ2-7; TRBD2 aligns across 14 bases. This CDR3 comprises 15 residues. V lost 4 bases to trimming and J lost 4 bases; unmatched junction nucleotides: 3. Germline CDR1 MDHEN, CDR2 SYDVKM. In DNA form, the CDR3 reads TGTGCCAGCAGTTCGGGACTAGCGGGAGTGTACGAGCAGTACTTC. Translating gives CASSSGLAGVYEQYF.

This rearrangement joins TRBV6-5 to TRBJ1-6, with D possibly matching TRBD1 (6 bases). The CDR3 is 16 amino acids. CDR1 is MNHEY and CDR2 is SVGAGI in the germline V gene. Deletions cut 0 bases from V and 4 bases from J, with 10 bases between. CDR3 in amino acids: CASSYSKGGYNSPLHF. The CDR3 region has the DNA TGTGCCAGCAGTTACTCGAAAGGGGGTTATAATTCACCCCTCCACTTT.

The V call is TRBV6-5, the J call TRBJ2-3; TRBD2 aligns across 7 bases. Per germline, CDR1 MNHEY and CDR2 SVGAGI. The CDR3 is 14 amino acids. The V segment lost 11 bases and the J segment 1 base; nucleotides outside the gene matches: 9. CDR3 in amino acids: CAVASLAGTDTQYF. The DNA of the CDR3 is TGTGCCGTAGCAAGTCTAGCGGGCACAGATACGCAGTATTTT.

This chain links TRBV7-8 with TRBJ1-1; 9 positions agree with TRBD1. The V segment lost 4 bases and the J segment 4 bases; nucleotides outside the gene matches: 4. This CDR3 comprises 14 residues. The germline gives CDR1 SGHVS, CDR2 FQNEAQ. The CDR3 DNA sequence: TGTGCCAGCAGCTACCGGACAGGGGTCACTGAAGCTTTCTTT. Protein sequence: CASSYRTGVTEAFF.